This T cell receptor beta chain was sequenced in a study of blood T cell repertoires in COVID-19. Looking at the study overall: The cDNA or gDNA used as material had been derived from T cells, B-cell-depleted T cells, or PBMCs.

CDR3 length: 14 amino acids. V lost 5 bases, J lost 0 bases, and 10 bases lay in between. Germline V gene lookup returns CDR1 LNHDA and CDR2 SQIVND (reference sequence). As processed by the authors: Quantification of nucleated cells was approximated via reference gene primer amplification. Using immunoSEQ multiplex PCR, the repertoire was profiled, and TCRdb retains in-frame clones only, with some absent. V and J calls and clone size follow that table, whereas D and trimming were derived from the DNA. The sample records hundreds of thousands of clones, over 75% being singletons. The receptor comes from a man aged 25-40 years with acute COVID-19. The sequenced sample consisted of PBMCs or T cells enriched from blood (not recorded which). This chain connects TRBV19 to TRBJ1-2; D gene unclear. The DNA for the CDR3 is TGTGCCAGTAGTCCGCGACACGCTAACTATGGCTACACCTTC. It specifies CASSPRHANYGYTF.